What follows is one T cell receptor (beta chain) and its context. Its antigen remains unidentified. Measured with immunoSEQ multiplex PCR; TCRdb has only the in-frame clones, and not every one. This repertoire comprises more than 110,000 clones; its ten largest clones make up over 2%. The sample originates from a study of T cell responses to AZD1222 COVID-19 vaccine. General study findings and limits: The CD4 TCRs associated with vaccination extended across spike and predominated at 160-218 and 743-854. Most donors were white British and more were female, and clonal diversity was possibly underestimated. Two AZD1222 doses significantly raised spike-specific TCR breadth and depth over controls.

The source of this sequence is an adult in good health. The sequenced sample consisted of peripheral blood.

The CDR3 bases are TGCAGCGGCCGGATGGGACGGCTTGACACTGAAGCTTTCTTT. This sequence encodes CSGRMGRLDTEAFF. The chain has TRBV29-1 and TRBJ1-1; maybe TRBD1 (5 bases). The CDR3 is made up of 14 amino acids. The germline CDR1 and CDR2 sequences are SQVTM and ANQGSEA. V was trimmed by 7 bases and J by 3 bases, leaving 18 bases between them.